What follows are 32 T cell receptor beta chains derived from one specimen sequenced in a study of blood T cell repertoires in COVID-19. Using immunoSEQ multiplex PCR, the repertoire was profiled, and TCRdb retains in-frame clones only, with some absent. Of 200,000 to 300,000 clones in the sample, approximately 91% were seen once. The sequencing sample was made of peripheral blood. The origin of the receptors is a man aged 25-45 years with COVID-19, enrolled during active disease.

As for this clone: This specimen includes other DNA sequences encoding the same CDR3. The rearrangement joins TRBV7-9 to TRBJ1-1, with D uncertain. With 2 bases removed from V and 1 base from J, the gap between germline ends came to 5 bases. The germline V gene has CDR1 SEHNR and CDR2 FQNEAQ (reference sequence). CDR3 size: 13 residues. The CDR3 sequence: CASSLTENTEAFF. CDR3 nucleotide sequence: TGTGCCAGCAGCTTAACAGAGAACACTGAAGCTTTCTTT.

This clone has just one count. The gene calls are TRBV14 and TRBJ2-1; D may be TRBD2 (6 bases). Deletions cut 0 bases from V and 15 bases from J, with 21 bases between. The CDR3 is 15 amino acids. The germline CDR1 and CDR2 sequences are SGHDN and FVKESK. CDR3 sequence (DNA): TGTGCCAGCAGCCAAGATGCGGACTTCAATACCGGGGGGTTCTTC. Its protein is CASSQDADFNTGGFF.

The chain carries TRBV12-2 and TRBJ1-1; the D call of TRBD1 is as the table states it, not checked on the DNA. TRBV12-2 is deemed a pseudogene. CDR3 length: 18 amino acids. CDR3 bases: TGTGCAAGTCGCTTCCCAGACAGGGGATCCGGTGATAGCACTGAAGCTTTCTTT. This codes for CASRFPDRGSGDSTEAFF.

The chain is built from TRBV28 and TRBJ1-6; no definite D call. Trimming shortened V by 7 bases and J by 4 bases, and 5 bases separated the two germline ends. Germline CDR1 reads MDHEN; CDR2 reads SYDVKM. The CDR3 is made up of 12 amino acids. CDR3 nucleotides: TGTGCCAGCAATTCTTATAATTCACCCCTCCACTTT. It specifies CASNSYNSPLHF.

A note on this clone: Other nucleotide sequences from this sample produce the same CDR3. This rearrangement joins TRBV7-9 to TRBJ2-7; 9 nucleotides align to TRBD1. The CDR3 loop spans 14 amino acids. V was pared by 1 base and J by 2 bases, with 0 bases of the junction left unmatched. The germline V gene has CDR1 SEHNR and CDR2 FQNEAQ (reference sequence). In nucleotides, the CDR3 is TGTGCCAGCAGCTTAGGACAGGGGGCCTACGAGCAGTACTTC. Translated: CASSLGQGAYEQYF.

This clone was recorded once. The J gene is TRBJ2-5, the V gene TRBV7-9, with 12 bases aligning to TRBD2. The CDR3 loop spans 14 amino acids. V lost 5 bases, J lost 5 bases, and 3 bases stayed unmatched. Germline CDR1 and CDR2: SEHNR and FQNEAQ (reference sequence). Here the CDR3 DNA reads TGTGCCAGCAGCCCCGGGACTAGCGGGGAGACCCAGTACTTC. This codes for CASSPGTSGETQYF. Combining the CDR3 with reference TRBV7-9 and TRBJ2-5 gives the whole variable domain DTGVSQNPRHKITKRGQNVTFRCDPISEHNRLYWYRQTLGQGPEFLTYFQNEAQLEKSRLLSDRFSAERPKGSFSTLEIQRTEQGDSAMYLCASSPGTSGETQYFGPGTRLLVL.

The chain is built from TRBV6-5 and TRBJ2-7; TRBD1 matches 9 bases. CDR1 is MNHEY and CDR2 is SVGAGI in the germline V gene. V dropped 5 bases and J dropped 9; count of bases not matched to a gene: 14. CDR3 length: 15 amino acids. CDR3 bases: TGTGCCAGCAGTCTCACCATGGGACAGGGTGATTTGCAGTACTTC. Amino acids: CASSLTMGQGDLQYF.

This CDR3 reads CAMSTPEDTGELFF. The CDR3 DNA reads TGTGCCATGTCAACCCCGGAGGACACCGGGGAGCTGTTTTTT. J is TRBJ2-2 and V is TRBV10-3; D might be TRBD2 (5 bases). Germline lookup yields CDR1 ENHRY and CDR2 SYGVKD. Trimming removed 9 bases from V and 3 bases from J, with 14 bases in between. The CDR3 totals 14 residues.

In its sample, this clone was seen once. The chain recombines TRBV5-4 with TRBJ2-3; 9 bases fit TRBD2. The CDR3 totals 17 residues. The germline V gene has CDR1 SGHNT and CDR2 YYREEE (reference sequence). Losses at the gene ends were 3 bases for V and 2 bases for J; bases not matched to a gene: 10. The CDR3 DNA reads TGTGCCAGCAGCTGGGGGGCTAGCGGGGACAACACAGATACGCAGTATTTT. Residues: CASSWGASGDNTDTQYF. Full variable domain (remainder filled in from reference TRBV5-4 and TRBJ2-3): ETGVTQSPTHLIKTRGQQVTLRCSSQSGHNTVSWYQQALGQGPQFIFQYYREEENGRGNFPPRFSGLQFPNYSSELNVNALELDDSALYLCASSWGASGDNTDTQYFGPGTRLTVL.

The V call is TRBV30, the J call TRBJ1-2; no definite D call. V was shortened by 1 base and J by 6 bases, with 12 bases between the two germline ends. Germline loops: CDR1 GTSNPN, CDR2 SVGIG (reference sequence). CDR3 length: 13 residues. This CDR3 is CAWSGGGGNGYTF. CDR3 nucleotides: TGTGCCTGGAGTGGGGGTGGAGGTAATGGCTACACCTTC. Full variable domain (missing parts from reference TRBV30 and TRBJ1-2): SQTIHQWPATLVQPVGSPLSLECTVEGTSNPNLYWYRQAAGRGLQLLFYSVGIGQISSEVPQNLSASRPQDRQFILSSKKLLLSDSGFYLCAWSGGGGNGYTFGSGTRLTVV.

A note on this clone: This CDR3 is also generated by other DNA sequences in the sample. This rearrangement joins TRBV4-2 to TRBJ1-2, with 7 bases aligning to TRBD1. There are 14 residues in the CDR3. The junction had 5 bases not matched to a gene; V was cut back by 1 base and J by 6 bases. In germline, CDR1 is LGHNA, CDR2 YNFKEQ. The CDR3 bases are TGTGCCAGCAGCCAAGCAGACAGGGTGGATGGCTACACCTTC. Its protein product is CASSQADRVDGYTF.

V and J are TRBV6-5 and TRBJ1-5; D not certain. Trimming cost V 0 bases and J 6 bases, with 15 bases left between them. Germline CDR1 and CDR2: MNHEY and SVGAGI. The CDR3 has 16 residues. CDR3 sequence (DNA): TGTGCCAGCAGTTACTCGTTGGGAGGAGGAGGTCAGCCCCAGCATTTT. Its protein is CASSYSLGGGGQPQHF.

This clone was seen just once. DNA for the CDR3: TGTGCCAGCAGCGCCATGGACAGGGGCTTATCTGGAAACACCATATATTTT. Translation: CASSAMDRGLSGNTIYF. The chain links TRBV9 to TRBJ1-3, with 9 nucleotides matching TRBD1. V was pared by 3 bases and J by 1 base, with 8 bases of the junction left unmatched. CDR3 length: 17 residues. Germline V gene sequence: CDR1 SGDLS, CDR2 YYNGEE.

This clone was observed a few times. The chain is built from TRBV28 and TRBJ2-7; 9 bases are shared with TRBD1. The CDR3 runs to 14 residues. CDR1 is MDHEN and CDR2 is SYDVKM in the germline V gene. V gave up 6 bases and J gave up 6 bases; unmatched junction bases: 9. The CDR3 nucleotides read TGTGCCAGCAGGACGGGACAGGGAACTCGCGAGCAGTACTTC. Translated, it gives CASRTGQGTREQYF.

This clone was counted a single time. The CDR3 protein is CASSAGQGALGYTF. The CDR3 nucleotides are TGTGCCAGCAGCGCAGGACAGGGGGCGTTGGGCTACACCTTC. The chain recombines TRBV6-5 with TRBJ1-2; 11 positions agree with TRBD1. The V and J ends lost 6 bases and 8 bases, in that order; junction bases with no gene match: 8. CDR3 size: 14 residues. Germline-derived CDR1 and CDR2 are MNHEY and SVGAGI.

The V and J genes are TRBV2 and TRBJ2-7; 8 bases fit TRBD1. Germline CDR1 SNHLY, CDR2 FYNNEI. This CDR3 has 15 amino acids. The ends lost 6 bases at V and 5 bases at J; junction bases unmatched: 12. The CDR3 spells CASREGQAIFNEQYF. DNA of the CDR3: TGTGCCAGCAGAGAGGGACAGGCAATATTCAACGAGCAGTACTTC.

The chain carries TRBV4-2 and TRBJ1-5; the D is unclear. Germline lookup yields CDR1 LGHNA and CDR2 YNFKEQ. V was shortened by 2 bases and J by 4 bases, with 21 bases between the two germline ends. The CDR3 loop spans 18 amino acids. CDR3 in DNA: TGTGCCAGCAGCCAAAGAGGTGACCGGGAGCACGGGAATCAGCCCCAGCATTTT. Translation: CASSQRGDREHGNQPQHF.

The chain has TRBV5-6 and TRBJ2-7, with D unclear. The germline CDR1 and CDR2 sequences are SGHDT and YYEEEE. The CDR3 has 15 residues. Trimming removed 5 bases from V and 2 bases from J, with 17 bases in between. CDR3 DNA sequence: TGTGCCAGCAGTAGCCGGCATCCCGCAGCCTACGAGCAGTACTTC. It yields the protein CASSSRHPAAYEQYF.

The J gene is TRBJ2-3, the V gene TRBV7-9; unclear D gene. The CDR3 runs to 16 residues. Germline CDR1 reads SEHNR; CDR2 reads FQNEAQ (reference sequence). Trimming took off 5 bases at V and 4 bases at J, with 19 bases between the two ends. CDR3 nucleotides: TGTGCCAGCAGCCCGCCCTTCTCGCTTCGGGCAGATACGCAGTATTTT. This encodes CASSPPFSLRADTQYF.

The sample holds one count of this clone. The rearrangement links TRBV27 to TRBJ2-1; D is unresolved. V dropped 0 bases and J dropped 0 bases, with 12 bases sitting between them. The CDR3 extends over 17 amino acids. CDR1 MNHEY and CDR2 SMNVEV come from the germline V gene (reference sequence). CDR3 in amino acids: CASSLSGFLSSYNEQFF. The CDR3 DNA sequence: TGTGCCAGCAGTTTATCCGGTTTCCTGAGCTCCTACAATGAGCAGTTCTTC.

The count of this clone is one. V usage is TRBV19 and J usage is TRBJ2-3; D is possibly TRBD2 (6 bases). This CDR3 has 16 residues. V was clipped by 4 bases and J by 0 bases, with 14 bases between them. The germline CDR1 and CDR2 sequences are LNHDA and SQIVND (reference sequence). DNA of the CDR3: TGTGCCAGTAGTACCCGAGGTGGGGGGAGCACAGATACGCAGTATTTT. Protein sequence: CASSTRGGGSTDTQYF. Together with reference TRBV19 and TRBJ2-3, the CDR3 gives the full variable domain: DGGITQSPKYLFRKEGQNVTLSCEQNLNHDAMYWYRQDPGQGLRLIYYSQIVNDFQKGDIAEGYSVSREKKESFPLTVTSAQKNPTAFYLCASSTRGGGSTDTQYFGPGTRLTVL.

In the case of this clone: Other DNA sequences in the sample encode the same CDR3. V and J are TRBV5-6 and TRBJ1-2; 9 bases agree with TRBD1. Trimming took 4 bases from V and 8 from J; bases not matched to a gene: 3. Germline CDR1 and CDR2: SGHDT and YYEEEE. The CDR3 covers 12 residues. CDR3 loop: CASSRQGGGYTF. The CDR3 bases are TGTGCCAGCAGCCGACAGGGGGGCGGCTACACCTTC.

V gene TRBV4-1 combines with J gene TRBJ2-7, with D possibly matching TRBD2 (5 bases). Germline V gives CDR1 MGHRA, CDR2 YSYEKL. V was clipped by 1 base and J by 6 bases, with 16 bases between them. The CDR3 extends over 15 amino acids. CDR3 nucleotides: TGCGCCAGCAGCCAAGGAAGGGCTAGCAAAGGCGAGCAGTACTTC. It codes for CASSQGRASKGEQYF.

The CDR3: CATLTGYNEQFF. The CDR3 bases are TGTGCCACCCTAACAGGGTACAATGAGCAGTTCTTC. This chain connects TRBV15 to TRBJ2-1, with D possibly TRBD1 on 6 matching bases. The CDR3 contains 12 residues. The V and J ends lost 8 bases and 4 bases respectively, with 9 bases between them. The germline CDR1 and CDR2 sequences are LNHNV and YYDKDF (reference sequence).

The chain is built from TRBV3-1 (or the pseudogene TRBV3-2) and TRBJ2-1, with 9 positions matching TRBD2. The germline V gene has CDR1 LGHDT and CDR2 YNNKEL (reference sequence). The CDR3 has 14 residues. Trimming cost V 3 bases and J 9 bases; bases outside gene matches: 6. The CDR3 DNA follows: TGTGCCAGCAGCCATGCGGGGGGGGGAGGTGAGCAGTTCTTC. This gives the protein CASSHAGGGGEQFF.

The chain has TRBV29-1 and TRBJ1-2, with D perhaps TRBD1 (6 bases). The germline V gene has CDR1 SQVTM and CDR2 ANQGSEA. The CDR3 extends over 13 amino acids. The ends were cut back, 4 bases at V and 4 bases at J, with 13 bases in the middle. This CDR3 is CSVAGVGGYGYTF. The CDR3 bases are TGCAGCGTTGCAGGGGTCGGCGGCTATGGCTACACCTTC.

The J gene is TRBJ1-2, the V gene TRBV6-5; the D gene is possibly TRBD1 (5 bases). V gave up 6 bases and J gave up 4 bases, with 12 bases separating them. Germline V CDR1 and CDR2: MNHEY, SVGAGI. The CDR3 is 13 amino acids. As DNA, the CDR3 is TGTGCCAGCAGGCGAGGAGGGGTCTATGGCTACACCTTC. It is translated as CASRRGGVYGYTF.

The chain is built from TRBV3-1 (or the pseudogene TRBV3-2) and TRBJ1-3; the D gene is possibly TRBD1 (5 bases). The CDR3 extends over 15 amino acids. CDR1 LGHDT and CDR2 YNNKEL come from the germline V gene (reference sequence). V was trimmed by 0 bases and J by 3 bases, leaving 9 bases between them. CDR3 protein: CASSQDAGFGNTIYF. The CDR3 DNA is TGTGCCAGCAGCCAAGATGCAGGGTTTGGAAACACCATATATTTT.

The chain carries TRBV28 and TRBJ1-4, with no clear D. The CDR3 runs to 14 residues. The germline CDR1 and CDR2 sequences are MDHEN and SYDVKM. Trimming removed 2 bases at V and 5 bases at J, with 9 bases between. The CDR3 here is CASSLRGINEKLFF. DNA of the CDR3: TGTGCCAGCAGTTTAAGAGGCATAAATGAAAAACTGTTTTTT.

J is TRBJ1-1 and V is TRBV12-3 or TRBV12-4; D gene ambiguous. Trimming left V 2 bases short and J 1 base short, with 5 bases between. The CDR3 length is 13 residues. The CDR3 DNA reads as TGTGCCAGCAGTTTAAAAGCGAACACTGAAGCTTTCTTT. Protein sequence: CASSLKANTEAFF.

The chain is built from TRBV19 and TRBJ1-5; D is perhaps TRBD1 (5 bases). Germline-derived CDR1 and CDR2 are LNHDA and SQIVND (reference sequence). The CDR3 covers 16 residues. V lost 2 bases and J lost 5, with 16 bases in between. The CDR3 nucleotides are TGTGCCAGTAGTATAAATTGGCAGGGAGGCTATCAGCCCCAGCATTTT. Translating it yields CASSINWQGGYQPQHF. The variable domain in full, completed from reference TRBV19 and TRBJ1-5, reads DGGITQSPKYLFRKEGQNVTLSCEQNLNHDAMYWYRQDPGQGLRLIYYSQIVNDFQKGDIAEGYSVSREKKESFPLTVTSAQKNPTAFYLCASSINWQGGYQPQHFGDGTRLSIL.

CDR3 nucleotides: TGTGCCAGCAGACGGACAACTAGCACAGATACGCAGTATTTT. This encodes CASRRTTSTDTQYF. V usage is TRBV6-5 and J usage is TRBJ2-3, with D perhaps TRBD1 (5 bases). The length of the CDR3 is 14 residues. Germline loops: CDR1 MNHEY, CDR2 SVGAGI. The V gene lost 6 bases and the J gene lost 0 bases, with 10 bases spanning the gap.